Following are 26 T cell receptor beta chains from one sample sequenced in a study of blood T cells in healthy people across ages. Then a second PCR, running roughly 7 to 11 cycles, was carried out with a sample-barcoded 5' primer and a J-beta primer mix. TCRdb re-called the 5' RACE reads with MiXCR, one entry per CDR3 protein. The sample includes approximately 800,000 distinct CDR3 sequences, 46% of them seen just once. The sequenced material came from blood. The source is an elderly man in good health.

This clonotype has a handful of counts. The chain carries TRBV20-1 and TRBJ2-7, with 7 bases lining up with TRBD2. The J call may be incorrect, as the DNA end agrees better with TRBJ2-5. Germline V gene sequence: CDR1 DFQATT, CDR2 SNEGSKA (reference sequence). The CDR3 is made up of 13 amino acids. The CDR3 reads CSAEGGTPETQYF. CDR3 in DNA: TGCAGTGCTGAGGGAGGGACCCCGGAGACCCAGTACTTC.

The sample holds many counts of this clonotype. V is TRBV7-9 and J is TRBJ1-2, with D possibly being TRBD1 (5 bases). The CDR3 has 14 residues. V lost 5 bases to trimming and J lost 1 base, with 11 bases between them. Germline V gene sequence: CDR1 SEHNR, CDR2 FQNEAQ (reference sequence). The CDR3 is CASSPQGRNYGYTF. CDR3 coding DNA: TGTGCCAGCAGCCCCCAGGGCCGTAACTATGGCTACACCTTC. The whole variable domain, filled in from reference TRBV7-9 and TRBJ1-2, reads DTGVSQNPRHKITKRGQNVTFRCDPISEHNRLYWYRQTLGQGPEFLTYFQNEAQLEKSRLLSDRFSAERPKGSFSTLEIQRTEQGDSAMYLCASSPQGRNYGYTFGSGTRLTVV.

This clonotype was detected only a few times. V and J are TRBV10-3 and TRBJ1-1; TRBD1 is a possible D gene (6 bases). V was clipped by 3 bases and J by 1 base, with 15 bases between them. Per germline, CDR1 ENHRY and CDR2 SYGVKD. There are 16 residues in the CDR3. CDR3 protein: CAISDPSRGSNTEAFF. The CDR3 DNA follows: TGTGCCATCAGTGATCCCAGCAGGGGCTCGAACACTGAAGCTTTCTTT.

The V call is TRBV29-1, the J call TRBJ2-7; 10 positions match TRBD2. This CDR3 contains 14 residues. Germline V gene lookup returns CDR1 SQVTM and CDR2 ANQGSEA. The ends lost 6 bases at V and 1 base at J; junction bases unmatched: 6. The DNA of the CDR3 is TGCAGCGTCGCTACAGCGGGAGGGTCCTACGAGCAGTACTTC. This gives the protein CSVATAGGSYEQYF.

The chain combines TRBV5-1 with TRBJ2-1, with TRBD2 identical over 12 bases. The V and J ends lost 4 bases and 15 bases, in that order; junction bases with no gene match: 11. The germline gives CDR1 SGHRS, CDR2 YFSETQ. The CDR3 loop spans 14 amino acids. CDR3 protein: CASSVPSGRAQLFF. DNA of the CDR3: TGCGCCAGCAGCGTGCCTAGCGGGAGGGCACAACTGTTCTTC.

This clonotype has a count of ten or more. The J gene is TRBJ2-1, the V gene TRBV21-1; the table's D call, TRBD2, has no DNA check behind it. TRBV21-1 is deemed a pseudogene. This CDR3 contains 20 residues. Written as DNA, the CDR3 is TGTGCCAGCAGCAAACCCCACCCTGGAGTAGCGGGAGGGCCCCACAATGAGCAGTTCTTC. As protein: CASSKPHPGVAGGPHNEQFF.

This chain's CDR3 is CSAKRPQVGQFF. The CDR3 nucleotides are TGCAGCGCTAAACGGCCCCAGGTCGGGCAGTTCTTC. The rearrangement uses TRBV29-1 and TRBJ2-1; D is unclear. The V gene's germline CDR1 is SQVTM and CDR2 ANQGSEA. This CDR3 has 12 amino acids. V lost 7 bases and J 12 bases, leaving 19 bases between the germline ends.

In DNA form, the CDR3 reads TGCAGTGCTAGGGACAGACTAGAGCAGTACTTC. It yields the protein CSARDRLEQYF. The rearrangement joins TRBV20-1 to TRBJ2-5, with D perhaps given as TRBD1 or TRBD2 (6 bases each). CDR1 is DFQATT, CDR2 SNEGSKA, per germline (reference sequence). The V end lost 3 bases, the J end lost 11 bases, and 13 bases lay between the germline ends. CDR3 length equals 11 residues.

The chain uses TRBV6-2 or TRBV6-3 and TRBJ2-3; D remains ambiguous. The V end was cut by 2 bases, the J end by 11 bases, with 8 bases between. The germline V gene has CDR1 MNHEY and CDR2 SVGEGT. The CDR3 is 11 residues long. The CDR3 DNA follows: TGTGCCAGCAGTTACGTCCAGAGGCAGTATTTT. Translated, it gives CASSYVQRQYF.

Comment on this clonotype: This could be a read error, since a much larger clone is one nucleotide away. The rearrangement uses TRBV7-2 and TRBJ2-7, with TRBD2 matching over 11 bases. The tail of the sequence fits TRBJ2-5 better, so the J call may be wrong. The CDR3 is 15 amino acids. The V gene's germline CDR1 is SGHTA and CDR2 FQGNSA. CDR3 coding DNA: TGTGCCAGCAGCTTGACGCAGACTAGCGGGGCGACCCAGTACTTC. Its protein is CASSLTQTSGATQYF.

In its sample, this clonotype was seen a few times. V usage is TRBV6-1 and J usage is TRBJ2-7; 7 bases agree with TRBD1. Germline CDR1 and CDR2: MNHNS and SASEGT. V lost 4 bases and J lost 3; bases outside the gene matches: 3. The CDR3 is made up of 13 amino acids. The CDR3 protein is CASSGGQIYEQYF. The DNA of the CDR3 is TGTGCCAGCAGTGGGGGACAGATCTACGAGCAGTACTTC.

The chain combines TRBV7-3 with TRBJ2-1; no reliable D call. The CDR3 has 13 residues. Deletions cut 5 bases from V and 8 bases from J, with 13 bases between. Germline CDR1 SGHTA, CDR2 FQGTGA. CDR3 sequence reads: CASSARLADEQFF. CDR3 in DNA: TGTGCCAGCAGCGCCCGTCTCGCGGATGAGCAGTTCTTC.

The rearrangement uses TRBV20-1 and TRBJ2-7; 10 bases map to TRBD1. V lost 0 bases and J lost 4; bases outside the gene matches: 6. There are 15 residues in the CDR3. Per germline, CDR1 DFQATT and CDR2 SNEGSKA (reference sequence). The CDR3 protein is CSARDLGQGKYEQYF. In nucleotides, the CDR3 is TGCAGTGCTAGAGATTTGGGACAGGGGAAGTACGAGCAGTACTTC.

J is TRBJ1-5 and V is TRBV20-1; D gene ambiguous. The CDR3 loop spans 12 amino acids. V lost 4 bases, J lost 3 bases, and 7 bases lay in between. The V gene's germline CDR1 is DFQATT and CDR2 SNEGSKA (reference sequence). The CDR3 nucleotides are TGCAGTGCTACAGGATTCAATCAGCCCCAGCATTTT. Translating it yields CSATGFNQPQHF.

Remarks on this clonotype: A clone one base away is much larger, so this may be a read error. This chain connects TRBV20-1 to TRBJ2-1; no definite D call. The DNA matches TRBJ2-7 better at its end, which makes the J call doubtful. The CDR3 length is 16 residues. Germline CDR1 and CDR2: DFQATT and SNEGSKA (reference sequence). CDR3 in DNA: TGCAGCACTCAGATACCGAGGCAAAGCTCCTACAATGAGCAGTACTTC. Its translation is CSTQIPRQSSYNEQYF.

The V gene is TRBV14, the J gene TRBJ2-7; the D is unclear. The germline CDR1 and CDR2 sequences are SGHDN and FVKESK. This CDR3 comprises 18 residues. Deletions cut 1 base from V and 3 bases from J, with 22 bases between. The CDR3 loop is CASSQAVGRRVGRYEQYF. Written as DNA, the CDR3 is TGTGCCAGCAGCCAAGCGGTTGGCAGGCGAGTTGGTCGCTACGAGCAGTACTTC.

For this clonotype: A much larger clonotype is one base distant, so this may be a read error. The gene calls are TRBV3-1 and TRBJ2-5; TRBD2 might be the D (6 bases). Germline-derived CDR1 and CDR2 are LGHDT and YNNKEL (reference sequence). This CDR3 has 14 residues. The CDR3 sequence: CASSQENWGEIQYF. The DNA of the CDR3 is TGTGCCAGCAGCCAAGAGAACTGGGGGGAGATCCAGTACTTC.

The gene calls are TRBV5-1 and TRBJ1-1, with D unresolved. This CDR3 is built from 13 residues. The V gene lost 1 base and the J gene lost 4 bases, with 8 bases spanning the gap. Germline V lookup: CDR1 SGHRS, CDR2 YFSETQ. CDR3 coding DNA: TGCGCCAGCAGCTTGCTATGGGGCACTGAAGCTTTCTTT. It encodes CASSLLWGTEAFF.

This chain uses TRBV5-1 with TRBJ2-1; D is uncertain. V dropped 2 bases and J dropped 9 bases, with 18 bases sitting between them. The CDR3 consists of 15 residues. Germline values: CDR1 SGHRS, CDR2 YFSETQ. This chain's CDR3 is CASSFGGPFMGEQFF. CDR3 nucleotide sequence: TGCGCCAGCAGCTTTGGCGGACCATTTATGGGTGAGCAGTTCTTC. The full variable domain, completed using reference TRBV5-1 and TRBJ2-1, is KAGVTQTPRYLIKTRGQQVTLSCSPISGHRSVSWYQQTPGQGLQFLFEYFSETQRNKGNFPGRFSGRQFSNSRSEMNVSTLELGDSALYLCASSFGGPFMGEQFFGPGTRLTVL.

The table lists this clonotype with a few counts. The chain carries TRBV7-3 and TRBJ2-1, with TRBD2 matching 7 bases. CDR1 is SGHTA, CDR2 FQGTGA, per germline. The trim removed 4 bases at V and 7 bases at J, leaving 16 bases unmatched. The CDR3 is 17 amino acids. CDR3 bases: TGTGCCAGCAGCTGGGGGGAGATTGCGGGGGAGGGAAATGAGCAGTTCTTC. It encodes CASSWGEIAGEGNEQFF.

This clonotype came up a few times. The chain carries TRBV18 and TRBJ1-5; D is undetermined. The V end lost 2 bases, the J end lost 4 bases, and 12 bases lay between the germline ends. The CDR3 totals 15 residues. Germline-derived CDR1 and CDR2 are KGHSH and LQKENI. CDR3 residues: CASSPEGGRNQPQHF. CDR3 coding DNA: TGTGCCAGCTCACCAGAGGGAGGGCGTAATCAGCCCCAGCATTTT. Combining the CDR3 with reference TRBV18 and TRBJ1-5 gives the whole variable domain NAGVMQNPRHLVRRRGQEARLRCSPMKGHSHVYWYRQLPEEGLKFMVYLQKENIIDESGMPKERFSAEFPKEGPSILRIQQVVRGDSAAYFCASSPEGGRNQPQHFGDGTRLSIL.

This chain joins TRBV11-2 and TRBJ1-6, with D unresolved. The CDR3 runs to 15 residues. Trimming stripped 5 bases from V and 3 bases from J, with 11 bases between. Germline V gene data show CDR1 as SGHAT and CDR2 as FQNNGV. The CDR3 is CASSLHPDYNSPLHF. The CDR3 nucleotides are TGTGCCAGCAGCCTTCATCCAGACTATAATTCACCCCTCCACTTT.

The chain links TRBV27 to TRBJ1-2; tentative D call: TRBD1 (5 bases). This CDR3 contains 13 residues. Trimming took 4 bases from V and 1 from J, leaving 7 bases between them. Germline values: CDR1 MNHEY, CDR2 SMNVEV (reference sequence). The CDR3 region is CASSYRLNYGYTF. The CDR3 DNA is TGTGCCAGCAGTTACAGGCTTAACTATGGCTACACCTTC.

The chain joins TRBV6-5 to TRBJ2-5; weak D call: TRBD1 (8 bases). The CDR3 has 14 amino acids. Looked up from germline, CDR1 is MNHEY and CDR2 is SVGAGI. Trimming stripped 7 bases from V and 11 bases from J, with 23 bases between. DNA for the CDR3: TGTGCCAGCAACAACAGGGGGTCGGCGGGGGAGCAGTACTTC. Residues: CASNNRGSAGEQYF.

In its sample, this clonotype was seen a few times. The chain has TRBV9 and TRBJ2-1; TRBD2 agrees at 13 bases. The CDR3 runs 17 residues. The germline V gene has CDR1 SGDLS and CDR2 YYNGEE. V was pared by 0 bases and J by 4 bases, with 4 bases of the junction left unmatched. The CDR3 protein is CASSVGTSGRGYNEQFF. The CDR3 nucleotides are TGTGCCAGCAGCGTAGGAACTAGCGGGAGGGGTTACAATGAGCAGTTCTTC.

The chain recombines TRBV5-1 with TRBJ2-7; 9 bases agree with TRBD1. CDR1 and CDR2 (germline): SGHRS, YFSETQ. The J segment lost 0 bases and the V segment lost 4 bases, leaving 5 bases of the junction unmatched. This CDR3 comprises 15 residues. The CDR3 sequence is CASSKDRGFSYEQYF. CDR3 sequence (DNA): TGCGCCAGCAGCAAGGACAGGGGATTCTCCTACGAGCAGTACTTC.